This T cell receptor beta chain was profiled in a study of CD8 T cell repertoires and HIV-1 epitope variants (dated by TCRdb to about 2020). A note on the overall study: T cells were stimulated in separate culture wells with each of twenty-five peptides representing autologous and known Gag and Nef epitope variants. Among the control conditions were a peptide pool of CMV, EBV and flu, the Ebola AY9 epitope serving as a negative control, and a well with no peptide. Tested epitopes included three Gag epitope families and Nef HW9 and YT9. An aliquot of 1M T cells was set aside as an uncultured baseline condition, separate from the 83 T cell cultures. Cultures were maintained for around 10 days in IMDM with gentamicin, and half-media changes adding IL-2, IL-7 and IL-15 were performed on days 3 and 7. T cells were enriched using the EasySep Human T Cell Enrichment Kit and then co-cultured with an equal number of autologous T cell-negative cells acting as antigen-presenting cells. Running each culture condition in triplicate, except for one peptide done in duplicate, gave a total of approximately 83 T cell cultures. Results the study describes overall, beyond this receptor: Of the nine antigen-specific TCR beta clonotypes identified, roughly 6 appeared cross-reactive for autologous or known escape epitope variants. Four to six clonotypes recognized the Nef KF9 family and one clonotype recognized the HW9 family, while no responses were seen to the TAALDMSHF plasma variant. Only TCR beta chains were identified by the assay, and proliferation to antigen, not T cell function or cytokine profile, was indicated.

Sequencing of TCR beta CDR3 regions was performed at survey depth on the immunoSEQ platform. The QIAamp DNA micro kit was used to extract genomic DNA from every cultured and uncultured CD8+ T cell population. Regarding the original processing steps: Any sample with under 5,000 productive reads was excluded, and this exclusion removed about 7% of the 75 cultures stimulated with HIV peptides. Sequences were trimmed to CDR3 by a MANAFEST web app, and nonproductive sequences, CDR3s under 5 amino acids, and sequences not starting with C or ending with F/W were removed. Antigen-specific clonotypes had to expand in at least 2 of 3 replicates versus no-peptide control at FDR 0.01, only within one epitope family. A specific clonotype also had to show a frequency at least fivefold higher than in wells stimulated with peptides from other epitope families. Here the immuneACCESS table is served through TCRdb, limited to in-frame sequences with V and J called. Missing clones are a known gap in these copies; in checked studies unresolved V genes cover under half, and the rest lacks a known reason. Clonal size and the V and J genes are those of that table, whereas D and trimming came from the DNA. The sample table records approximately 5,100 clones; approximately 71% of these occur just once. The ten biggest clones cover under 55% of the sample.

The EasySep Human CD8+ T Cell Enrichment Kit was used on day 10 to isolate CD8+ T cells from every culture. About this clone itself: What this receptor recognizes is not known. Within one base of it there is no much larger clone, and no base qualities were kept.

From its cysteine to its phenylalanine, the CDR3 spans 11 amino acids. The sequence is cut down to CDR3 DNA, 33 bases in frame from base 1. In the germline V gene (reference sequence), CDR1 corresponds to DFQATT and CDR2 to SNEGSKA. The junction carries 9 bases between V and J, which are trimmed by 6 bases and 4 bases respectively. Sample: cultured CD8+ T cells derived from PBMCs. The rearranged segments are TRBV20-1 and TRBJ1-2; a confident D gene designation cannot be given. This sequence was found in a male donor with HIV. Here the CDR3 is given as CSAAGIYGYTF. At the DNA level, the sequence is TGCAGTGCCGCGGGGATCTATGGCTACACCTTC.